Each of the 32 T cell receptor beta chains below was sequenced from the same sample in a study of blood T cell repertoires in COVID-19. Assay: immunoSEQ multiplex PCR; the TCRdb copy retains only in-frame clones and omits some. Among about 150,000 clones, around 87% were seen once, and the ten largest hold 15%. The sequenced sample was peripheral blood. The receptors derive from a woman in her forties with acute or convalescent COVID-19.

The chain couples TRBV11-2 to TRBJ1-1; D uncertain. Germline CDR1 SGHAT, CDR2 FQNNGV. The CDR3 covers 14 residues. Between the trimmed V and J ends, which lost 3 bases and 0 bases, there was a span of 8 bases. The CDR3 region is CASSLSQMNTEAFF. CDR3 nucleotides: TGTGCCAGCAGCTTGTCACAGATGAACACTGAAGCTTTCTTT.

The chain couples TRBV3-1 (or the pseudogene TRBV3-2) to TRBJ1-3, with 7 bases identical to TRBD1. Germline trimming cut 1 base from V and 2 bases from J; bases unmatched to any gene: 8. CDR3 size: 17 residues. CDR1 and CDR2 (germline): LGHDT, YNNKEL (reference sequence). CDR3 coding DNA: TGTGCCAGCAGCCAAGTTTCAGGGGGAGTCCCTGGAAACACCATATATTTT. This encodes CASSQVSGGVPGNTIYF.

The chain links TRBV6-5 to TRBJ2-3, with 9 nucleotides matching TRBD2. The junction had 10 bases not matched to a gene; V was cut back by 11 bases and J by 4 bases. The CDR3 sequence is 14 residues long. Germline values: CDR1 MNHEY, CDR2 SVGAGI. The CDR3 sequence is CAGSSSGTSDTQYF. CDR3 nucleotide sequence: TGTGCCGGCTCTTCTAGCGGGACCTCAGATACGCAGTATTTT.

This clone was observed once. The chain joins TRBV11-2 to TRBJ1-2, with a weak D call TRBD1 (6 bases). This CDR3 has 15 amino acids. V lost 4 bases and J lost 4, with 16 bases in between. The germline gives CDR1 SGHAT, CDR2 FQNNGV. The CDR3 DNA follows: TGTGCCAGCAGCTCTCAGGAACAGGGAATCTATGGCTACACCTTC. Protein product: CASSSQEQGIYGYTF.

The rearrangement joins TRBV3-1 (or the pseudogene TRBV3-2) to TRBJ1-4; 9 bases agree with TRBD1. Per germline, CDR1 LGHDT and CDR2 YNNKEL (reference sequence). The CDR3 has 14 residues. The J segment lost 6 bases and the V segment lost 2 bases, leaving 1 base of the junction unmatched. Here the CDR3 reads CASSQWTGDEKLFF. The DNA for the CDR3 is TGTGCCAGCAGCCAATGGACAGGGGATGAAAAACTGTTTTTT.

The chain joins TRBV13 to TRBJ2-1; the match to TRBD2 covers 15 bases. Germline lookup yields CDR1 PRHDT and CDR2 FYEKMQ (reference sequence). This CDR3 has 15 amino acids. Trimming took 5 bases from V and 12 from J; bases not matched to a gene: 8. CDR3 residues: CASSVRTSGRARQFF. The CDR3 DNA is TGTGCCAGCAGCGTACGGACTAGCGGGAGGGCCAGGCAGTTCTTC.

This clone has only a few counts. The chain employs TRBV14 and TRBJ2-7; 8 bases map to TRBD2. Trimming took 4 bases from V and 6 from J; bases not matched to a gene: 8. The CDR3 is 14 amino acids. The germline CDR1 and CDR2 sequences are SGHDN and FVKESK. In DNA form, the CDR3 reads TGTGCCAGCAGCCGCGTGGGCCGGGGGGGCGAGCAGTACTTC. It translates to CASSRVGRGGEQYF.

The chain is built from TRBV27 and TRBJ1-1; TRBD1 might be the D (5 bases). V was cut by 3 bases and J by 5 bases, with 10 bases left in between. The CDR3 runs to 13 residues. Per germline, CDR1 MNHEY and CDR2 SMNVEV (reference sequence). CDR3 nucleotides: TGTGCCAGCAGTTTCAGGGAAATGACTGAAGCTTTCTTT. This sequence encodes CASSFREMTEAFF.

This chain joins TRBV24-1 and TRBJ2-3, with 11 positions matching TRBD2. This CDR3 spans 17 amino acids. The germline gives CDR1 KGHDR, CDR2 SFDVKD. Trimming at V came to 3 bases and at J to 5 bases, leaving 9 bases not matched to a gene. The DNA for the CDR3 is TGTGCCACCAGTGATACAATAGCGGGAGGGCCTGGAGATACGCAGTATTTT. Protein product: CATSDTIAGGPGDTQYF.

The rearrangement joins TRBV4-1 to TRBJ2-7; 8 nucleotides agree with TRBD2. Germline lookup yields CDR1 MGHRA and CDR2 YSYEKL. The V segment lost 0 bases and the J segment 4 bases; nucleotides outside the gene matches: 5. The CDR3 is 15 amino acids. The CDR3 protein is CASSQDRGGSYEQYF. As DNA, the CDR3 is TGCGCCAGCAGCCAAGATCGCGGGGGGTCATACGAGCAGTACTTC.

V is TRBV7-9 and J is TRBJ1-6; D is ambiguous. This CDR3 has 13 residues. V dropped 5 bases and J dropped 3 bases, with 5 bases sitting between them. Germline CDR1 and CDR2: SEHNR and FQNEAQ (reference sequence). The CDR3 bases are TGTGCCAGCAGCCACAGCTATAATTCACCCCTCCACTTT. This sequence encodes CASSHSYNSPLHF.

This sequence joins TRBV24-1 and TRBJ1-2; D remains unclear. V was cut by 5 bases and J by 8 bases, with 20 bases left in between. Germline V gene data show CDR1 as KGHDR and CDR2 as SFDVKD. The CDR3 runs to 15 residues. CDR3 residues: CATSATPGEGGGYTF. As DNA, the CDR3 is TGTGCCACCAGTGCCACACCCGGGGAGGGAGGAGGCTACACCTTC.

The chain is built from TRBV15 and TRBJ2-1; D remains ambiguous. Trimming left V 3 bases short and J 9 bases short, with 12 bases between. The CDR3 runs 13 residues. Germline loops: CDR1 LNHNV, CDR2 YYDKDF (reference sequence). The CDR3, as DNA: TGTGCCACCAGCAGCGCAAATACAATTGAGCAGTTCTTC. Its protein is CATSSANTIEQFF.

J is TRBJ2-7 and V is TRBV18; a weak D match, TRBD2 (6 bases). The CDR3 consists of 14 residues. The germline V gene encodes CDR1 KGHSH and CDR2 LQKENI. V lost 3 bases, J lost 2 bases, and 11 bases lay in between. The DNA of the CDR3 is TGTGCCAGCTCACCGCCTAGCGCAGCCTACGAGCAGTACTTC. The encoded protein is CASSPPSAAYEQYF.

J is TRBJ2-3 and V is TRBV27; TRBD2 matches 8 bases. Germline-derived CDR1 and CDR2 are MNHEY and SMNVEV (reference sequence). V dropped 6 bases and J dropped 4; count of bases not matched to a gene: 6. This CDR3 is built from 14 residues. This CDR3 is CASSPAGGPDTQYF. The DNA of the CDR3 is TGTGCCAGCAGCCCTGCGGGGGGCCCAGATACGCAGTATTTT.

This chain connects TRBV7-2 to TRBJ2-3; 14 bases map to TRBD2. Germline CDR1 SGHTA, CDR2 FQGNSA. CDR3 length equals 18 residues. With V trimmed by 0 bases and J by 4 bases, 6 bases remained unmatched. CDR3 in amino acids: CASSLAGTSGRSADTQYF. DNA for the CDR3: TGTGCCAGCAGCTTAGCGGGGACTAGCGGGAGAAGCGCAGATACGCAGTATTTT.

There are a few counts of this clone. The V call is TRBV3-1 (or the pseudogene TRBV3-2), the J call TRBJ2-2; 7 bases match TRBD2. The germline gives CDR1 LGHDT, CDR2 YNNKEL (reference sequence). V lost 4 bases, J lost 6 bases, and 8 bases stayed unmatched. The CDR3 runs to 15 residues. CDR3 DNA sequence: TGTGCCAGCAGCCCAGGACTAGTTGGGTCCGGGGAGCTGTTTTTT. Its protein product is CASSPGLVGSGELFF.

The V and J genes are TRBV2 and TRBJ1-2; tentative D call: TRBD1 (6 bases). This CDR3 region has 14 residues. V lost 2 bases and J 7 bases, leaving 14 bases between the germline ends. Germline lookup yields CDR1 SNHLY and CDR2 FYNNEI. The CDR3 loop is CASSETGRVSGYTF. In nucleotides, the CDR3 is TGTGCCAGCAGTGAAACAGGGAGGGTGAGTGGCTACACCTTC.

The chain is built from TRBV29-1 and TRBJ2-7; 10 bases map to TRBD1. This CDR3 is built from 12 residues. V was pared by 7 bases and J by 5 bases, with 5 bases of the junction left unmatched. From germline, CDR1 is SQVTM and CDR2 ANQGSEA. The CDR3 here is CSARTGGNEQYF. Here the CDR3 DNA reads TGCAGCGCCAGGACAGGGGGTAACGAGCAGTACTTC.

The chain recombines TRBV11-1 with TRBJ2-7, with unresolved D. The V gene lost 5 bases and the J gene lost 1 base, with 6 bases spanning the gap. Germline CDR1 and CDR2: SGHAT and FQDESV (reference sequence). There are 12 residues in the CDR3. The CDR3 region is CASSLISYEQYF. The CDR3 coding sequence is TGTGCCAGCAGCCTTATATCCTACGAGCAGTACTTC.

The rearrangement uses TRBV21-1 and TRBJ2-2; the table gives TRBD1 as D, unverified against the DNA. TRBV21-1 is a pseudogene. The CDR3 totals 17 residues. The DNA of the CDR3 is TGTGCCAGCAGCAAAGGAACAGGCGCCTCGAACACCGGGGAGCTGTTTTTT. Its protein product is CASSKGTGASNTGELFF.

The chain employs TRBV5-4 and TRBJ1-6; a weak D match, TRBD1 (6 bases). Germline CDR1 is SGHNT and CDR2 is YYREEE (reference sequence). The CDR3 totals 12 residues. The V and J ends lost 5 bases and 8 bases respectively, with 8 bases between them. The CDR3 sequence: CASRKGDSPLHF. The CDR3 DNA is TGTGCCAGCAGAAAGGGGGATTCACCCCTCCACTTT.

The chain links TRBV30 to TRBJ2-7, with D perhaps TRBD1 (7 bases). V shed 3 bases and J shed 2 bases, with 11 bases lying between them. Germline CDR1 and CDR2: GTSNPN and SVGIG (reference sequence). This CDR3 comprises 13 residues. CDR3: CAWRGGGPYEQYF. CDR3 sequence (DNA): TGTGCCTGGAGAGGAGGGGGCCCCTACGAGCAGTACTTC.

The chain combines TRBV15 with TRBJ1-1; no clear D gene. This CDR3 has 13 residues. The germline CDR1 and CDR2 sequences are LNHNV and YYDKDF (reference sequence). V was pared by 0 bases and J by 8 bases, with 10 bases between. CDR3 nucleotides: TGTGCCACCAGCAGAGATCGGAGATTCGAAGCTTTCTTT. Protein sequence: CATSRDRRFEAFF.

V gene TRBV29-1 combines with J gene TRBJ2-7; 8 bases are a match to TRBD1. The ends lost 5 bases at V and 0 bases at J; junction bases unmatched: 6. The CDR3 extends over 14 amino acids. From germline, CDR1 is SQVTM and CDR2 ANQGSEA. Written as DNA, the CDR3 is TGCAGCGTTCGCCGGGACAGGAGCTCCTACGAGCAGTACTTC. This codes for CSVRRDRSSYEQYF.

The J gene is TRBJ2-3, the V gene TRBV30; D unresolved. The germline V gene encodes CDR1 GTSNPN and CDR2 SVGIG (reference sequence). The CDR3 extends over 12 amino acids. Trimming took off 2 bases at V and 6 bases at J, with 9 bases between the two ends. DNA for the CDR3: TGTGCCTGGAGTCTCCGCAGGGATACGCAGTATTTT. Residues: CAWSLRRDTQYF.

The chain combines TRBV18 with TRBJ2-1, with a weak D call TRBD1 (7 bases). Germline V gives CDR1 KGHSH, CDR2 LQKENI. This CDR3 has 13 residues. V was pared by 4 bases and J by 9 bases, with 13 bases between. The CDR3, as DNA: TGTGCCAGCTCACTGCCAGGGGGAGGTGAGCAGTTCTTC. Protein product: CASSLPGGGEQFF.

The chain is built from TRBV5-1 and TRBJ2-3; 7 positions agree with TRBD2. The ends lost 7 bases at V and 2 bases at J; junction bases unmatched: 13. Germline V CDR1 and CDR2: SGHRS, YFSETQ. The length of the CDR3 is 16 residues. The CDR3 region has the DNA TGCGCCAGCTTTTCCGGGACTACACTTTTCACAGATACGCAGTATTTT. Translation gives CASFSGTTLFTDTQYF.

The V and J genes are TRBV2 and TRBJ2-7; 9 nucleotides agree with TRBD2. The length of the CDR3 is 16 residues. CDR1 and CDR2 (germline): SNHLY, FYNNEI. J gave up 1 base and V 3 bases, and 7 bases lay outside the gene matches. CDR3 sequence (DNA): TGTGCCAGCAGTGATTCCCTAGCGGGATTTTCCTACGAGCAGTACTTC. Translated: CASSDSLAGFSYEQYF.

This chain connects TRBV7-9 to TRBJ1-1; D not certain. CDR3 length: 18 residues. CDR1 SEHNR and CDR2 FQNEAQ come from the germline V gene (reference sequence). V shed 1 base and J shed 0 bases, with 18 bases lying between them. This CDR3 is CASSLESTVMPLNTEAFF. DNA for the CDR3: TGTGCCAGCAGCTTAGAATCCACTGTTATGCCCCTGAACACTGAAGCTTTCTTT.

This rearrangement joins TRBV27 to TRBJ2-5; tentatively, D is TRBD2 (6 bases). Germline V lookup: CDR1 MNHEY, CDR2 SMNVEV (reference sequence). Trimming removed 0 bases at V and 5 bases at J, with 13 bases between. This CDR3 contains 15 residues. The CDR3 DNA is TGTGCCAGCAGTTTATCTCGGAGGGGCGTGGAGACCCAGTACTTC. Its protein is CASSLSRRGVETQYF.

The chain uses TRBV6-6 and TRBJ2-3, with D possibly TRBD1 on 6 matching bases. V was shortened by 2 bases and J by 8 bases, with 17 bases between the two germline ends. The CDR3 runs to 15 residues. In germline, CDR1 is MNHNY, CDR2 SVGAGI (reference sequence). The CDR3 sequence is CASSYRPGVVGTQYF. CDR3 bases: TGTGCCAGCAGTTACAGGCCAGGGGTGGTCGGTACGCAGTATTTT.